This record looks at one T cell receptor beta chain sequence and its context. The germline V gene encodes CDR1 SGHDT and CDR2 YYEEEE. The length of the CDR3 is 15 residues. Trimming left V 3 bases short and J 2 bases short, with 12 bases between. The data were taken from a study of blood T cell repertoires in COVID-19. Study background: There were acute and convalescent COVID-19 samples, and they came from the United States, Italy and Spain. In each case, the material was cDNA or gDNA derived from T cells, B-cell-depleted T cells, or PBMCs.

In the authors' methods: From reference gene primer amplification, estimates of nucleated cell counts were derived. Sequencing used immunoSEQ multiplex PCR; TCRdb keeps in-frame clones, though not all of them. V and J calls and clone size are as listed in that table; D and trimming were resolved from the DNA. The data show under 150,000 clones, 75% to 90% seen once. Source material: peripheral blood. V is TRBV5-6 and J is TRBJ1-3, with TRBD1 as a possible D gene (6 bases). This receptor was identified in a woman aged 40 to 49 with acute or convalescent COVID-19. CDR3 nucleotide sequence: TGTGCCAGCAGCTCGCCCCCAGGGGCTGGAAACACCATATATTTT. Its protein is CASSSPPGAGNTIYF.